One sample yielded the 19 T cell receptor beta chains listed below, sequenced in a study of blood T cell repertoires in COVID-19. Sequencing used immunoSEQ multiplex PCR; TCRdb keeps in-frame clones, though not all of them. The table has under 150,000 clones, roughly 90% seen once. Sequencing was carried out using PBMCs or T cells enriched from blood (not recorded which). These TCRs come from a woman aged 25 to 39 with acute COVID-19.

This clone was picked up one time. For the CDR3, the DNA is TGTGCCAGCAGTTTACAGGGGGCTGTTGGGTATGGCTACACCTTC. Protein sequence: CASSLQGAVGYGYTF. V gene TRBV28 combines with J gene TRBJ1-2; 8 positions match TRBD1. V shed 2 bases, J shed 5 bases, and the junction held 7 bases outside the gene matches. The CDR3 length is 15 residues. Germline CDR1 reads MDHEN; CDR2 reads SYDVKM.

J is TRBJ2-5 and V is TRBV5-3; 10 positions agree with TRBD1. TRBV5-3 falls under the ORF class, with uncertain function. V trimming: 2 bases; J trimming: 1 base; junction bases outside the gene matches: 8. CDR3 length equals 17 residues. CDR3 amino acids: CARSFRQGAQFQETQYF. DNA of the CDR3: TGTGCCAGAAGCTTTAGACAGGGGGCACAGTTCCAAGAGACCCAGTACTTC.

This chain joins TRBV2 and TRBJ2-1; the match to TRBD2 covers 7 bases. V shed 1 base and J 12 bases; nucleotides not matched to a gene: 12. There are 15 residues in the CDR3. Germline CDR1 and CDR2: SNHLY and FYNNEI. CDR3 bases: TGTGCCAGCAGTGAAGAACCGGCGGGAGCTGCCGGGCAGTTCTTC. This codes for CASSEEPAGAAGQFF. The full variable domain, its missing parts supplied by reference TRBV2 and TRBJ2-1, is EPEVTQTPSHQVTQMGQEVILRCVPISNHLYFYWYRQILGQKVEFLVSFYNNEISEKSEIFDDQFSVERPDGSNFTLKIRSTKLEDSAMYFCASSEEPAGAAGQFFGPGTRLTVL.

V gene TRBV7-9 combines with J gene TRBJ2-7; 16 bases agree with TRBD2. The germline V gene encodes CDR1 SEHNR and CDR2 FQNEAQ (reference sequence). The V gene end was trimmed by 8 bases and the J gene end by 0 bases; junction bases not matched to a gene: 4. CDR3 length: 16 residues. The CDR3 protein is CASWGLAGGDSYEQYF. CDR3 in DNA: TGTGCCAGCTGGGGACTAGCGGGAGGGGACTCCTACGAGCAGTACTTC. Supplemented by reference TRBV7-9 and TRBJ2-7, the full variable domain reads DTGVSQNPRHKITKRGQNVTFRCDPISEHNRLYWYRQTLGQGPEFLTYFQNEAQLEKSRLLSDRFSAERPKGSFSTLEIQRTEQGDSAMYLCASWGLAGGDSYEQYFGPGTRLTVT.

As regards this clone: The same CDR3 arises from other DNA sequences in this sample as well. The chain employs TRBV29-1 and TRBJ1-1; D is possibly TRBD1 (5 bases). This CDR3 contains 12 residues. Germline V gene lookup returns CDR1 SQVTM and CDR2 ANQGSEA. V gave up 4 bases and J gave up 1 base, with 7 bases separating them. The CDR3 bases are TGCAGCGTTGGGCAGGGGAACACTGAAGCTTTCTTT. Its translation is CSVGQGNTEAFF.

J is TRBJ1-3 and V is TRBV7-2, with no clear D. The V and J ends lost 4 bases and 0 bases respectively, with 13 bases between them. The CDR3 extends over 16 amino acids. CDR1 is SGHTA, CDR2 FQGNSA, per germline. DNA of the CDR3: TGTGCCAGCAGCTCAGGAACAGCCTCCTCTGGAAACACCATATATTTT. Its protein is CASSSGTASSGNTIYF.

This clone appeared a single time. The chain couples TRBV7-2 to TRBJ2-5, with TRBD2 as a possible D gene (5 bases). CDR1 and CDR2 (germline): SGHTA, FQGNSA. The CDR3 is 13 residues long. The ends were cut back, 8 bases at V and 5 bases at J, with 15 bases in the middle. The CDR3 sequence: CASAPGGGETQYF. CDR3 nucleotides: TGTGCCAGCGCTCCTGGAGGCGGGGAGACCCAGTACTTC.

The V gene is TRBV25-1, the J gene TRBJ2-1, with 11 bases identical to TRBD2. Germline V gene lookup returns CDR1 MGHDK and CDR2 SYGVNS. This CDR3 spans 15 amino acids. V was pared by 6 bases and J by 4 bases, with 5 bases of the junction left unmatched. CDR3: CASRERLAGYNEQFF. CDR3 bases: TGTGCCAGCAGGGAAAGACTAGCGGGGTACAATGAGCAGTTCTTC. The full variable domain, with the rest looked up from reference TRBV25-1 and TRBJ2-1, is EADIYQTPRYLVIGTGKKITLECSQTMGHDKMYWYQQDPGMELHLIHYSYGVNSTEKGDLSSESTVSRIRTEHFPLTLESARPSHTSQYLCASRERLAGYNEQFFGPGTRLTVL.

The chain uses TRBV27 and TRBJ2-3, with 14 bases matching TRBD2. This CDR3 has 20 amino acids. Germline V gives CDR1 MNHEY, CDR2 SMNVEV (reference sequence). J gave up 3 bases and V 8 bases, and 19 bases lay outside the gene matches. CDR3 region: CASGRLPFGTSGSGTDTQYF. The CDR3 nucleotides are TGTGCCAGCGGACGCCTGCCTTTCGGGACTAGCGGGAGTGGGACAGATACGCAGTATTTT.

The V and J genes are TRBV6-5 and TRBJ2-1; TRBD1 might be the D (6 bases). CDR1 and CDR2 (germline): MNHEY, SVGAGI. The germline V and J ends were trimmed by 4 bases and 0 bases, with 13 bases remaining between them. This CDR3 contains 16 residues. DNA of the CDR3: TGTGCCAGCAGTTTGGACAGCGAGACCTCCTACAATGAGCAGTTCTTC. This translates into CASSLDSETSYNEQFF.

The rearrangement links TRBV28 to TRBJ2-7; weak D call: TRBD1 (5 bases). Germline V gene lookup returns CDR1 MDHEN and CDR2 SYDVKM. The CDR3 covers 18 residues. The germline V and J ends were trimmed by 5 bases and 6 bases, with 29 bases remaining between them. The CDR3 here is CASSPGFVGEVVQGEQYF. The CDR3 DNA reads as TGTGCCAGCAGTCCCGGATTCGTAGGGGAAGTGGTGCAGGGCGAGCAGTACTTC.

The chain uses TRBV10-3 and TRBJ2-1; 14 bases line up with TRBD2. V shed 3 bases, J shed 10 bases, and the junction held 8 bases outside the gene matches. CDR3 length: 16 amino acids. CDR1 is ENHRY, CDR2 SYGVKD, per germline. In nucleotides, the CDR3 is TGTGCCATCAGTGACGGACTAGCGGGAGGCTCGCCGGAGCAGTTCTTC. Amino acid sequence: CAISDGLAGGSPEQFF.

The chain combines TRBV4-3 with TRBJ2-1; the D gene is possibly TRBD2 (5 bases). The CDR3 runs 14 residues. V lost 3 bases and J 9 bases, leaving 15 bases between the germline ends. Germline V gene sequence: CDR1 LGHNA, CDR2 YSLEER. The CDR3 loop is CASSHGLRDLEQFF. The CDR3 region has the DNA TGCGCCAGCAGCCATGGACTGCGTGACCTTGAGCAGTTCTTC.

This clone was seen a handful of times. V usage is TRBV5-1 and J usage is TRBJ2-5; possibly TRBD2 for D (5 bases). The germline gives CDR1 SGHRS, CDR2 YFSETQ. Trimming left V 6 bases short and J 4 bases short, with 16 bases between. CDR3 length equals 14 residues. DNA for the CDR3: TGCGCCAGCAAGAGTCAGGAGCGGCGAGAGACCCAGTACTTC. Translation: CASKSQERRETQYF.

This rearrangement joins TRBV4-1 to TRBJ1-5; D is possibly TRBD1 (6 bases). The CDR3 consists of 16 residues. CDR1 and CDR2 from the germline V gene are MGHRA and YSYEKL. With 0 bases removed from V and 4 bases from J, the gap between germline ends came to 13 bases. The CDR3 loop reads CASSQDAGATNQPQHF. In DNA, the CDR3 is TGCGCCAGCAGCCAAGACGCAGGGGCCACAAATCAGCCCCAGCATTTT.

This chain joins TRBV18 and TRBJ1-2, with 9 nucleotides matching TRBD1. Germline CDR1 reads KGHSH; CDR2 reads LQKENI. V gave up 4 bases and J gave up 4 bases; unmatched junction bases: 4. The CDR3 totals 14 residues. CDR3 in DNA: TGTGCCAGCTCACGGGACAGGGATGGCTATGGCTACACCTTC. Its translation: CASSRDRDGYGYTF.

The chain employs TRBV6-5 and TRBJ1-1; D gene unclear. V gave up 6 bases and J gave up 6 bases, with 17 bases separating them. Germline-derived CDR1 and CDR2 are MNHEY and SVGAGI. This CDR3 spans 14 amino acids. The CDR3, as DNA: TGTGCCAGCAGCGGACTGGCGGGGAGGGCTGAAGCTTTCTTT. Translating gives CASSGLAGRAEAFF.

This sequence joins TRBV4-2 and TRBJ2-5; D possibly corresponds to TRBD2 (5 bases). Germline V CDR1 and CDR2: LGHNA, YNFKEQ. The V and J ends lost 0 bases and 5 bases respectively, with 16 bases between them. The CDR3 runs 16 residues. The CDR3 protein is CASSQDHGTGSETQYF. The CDR3 DNA reads TGTGCCAGCAGCCAAGATCACGGAACGGGGTCGGAGACCCAGTACTTC.

The table lists this clone with a count of one. This chain connects TRBV4-3 to TRBJ1-4; D is unresolved. Per germline, CDR1 LGHNA and CDR2 YSLEER. The CDR3 sequence is 15 residues long. Trimming took off 0 bases at V and 0 bases at J, with 5 bases between the two ends. The CDR3 DNA is TGCGCCAGCAGCCAAGAAAGAGCAACTAATGAAAAACTGTTTTTT. Encoded protein: CASSQERATNEKLFF.